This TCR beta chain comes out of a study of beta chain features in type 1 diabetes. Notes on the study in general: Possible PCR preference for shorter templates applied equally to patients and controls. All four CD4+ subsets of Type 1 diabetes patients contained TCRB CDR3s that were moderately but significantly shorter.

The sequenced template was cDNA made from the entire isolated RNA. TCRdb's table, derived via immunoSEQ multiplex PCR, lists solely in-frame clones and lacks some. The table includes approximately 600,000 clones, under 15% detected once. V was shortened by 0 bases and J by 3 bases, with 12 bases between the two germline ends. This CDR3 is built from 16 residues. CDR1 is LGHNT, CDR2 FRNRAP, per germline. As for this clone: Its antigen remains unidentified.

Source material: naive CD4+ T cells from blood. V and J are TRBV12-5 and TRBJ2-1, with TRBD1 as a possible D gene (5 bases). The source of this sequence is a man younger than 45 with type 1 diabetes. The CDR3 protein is CASGLVLRQLYNEQFF. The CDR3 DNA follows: TGTGCTAGTGGTTTGGTACTCCGACAGCTCTACAATGAGCAGTTCTTC. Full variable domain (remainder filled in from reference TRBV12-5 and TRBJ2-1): DARVTQTPRHKVTEMGQEVTMRCQPILGHNTVFWYRQTMMQGLELLAYFRNRAPLDDSGMPKDRFSAEMPDATLATLKIQPSEPRDSAVYFCASGLVLRQLYNEQFFGPGTRLTVL.